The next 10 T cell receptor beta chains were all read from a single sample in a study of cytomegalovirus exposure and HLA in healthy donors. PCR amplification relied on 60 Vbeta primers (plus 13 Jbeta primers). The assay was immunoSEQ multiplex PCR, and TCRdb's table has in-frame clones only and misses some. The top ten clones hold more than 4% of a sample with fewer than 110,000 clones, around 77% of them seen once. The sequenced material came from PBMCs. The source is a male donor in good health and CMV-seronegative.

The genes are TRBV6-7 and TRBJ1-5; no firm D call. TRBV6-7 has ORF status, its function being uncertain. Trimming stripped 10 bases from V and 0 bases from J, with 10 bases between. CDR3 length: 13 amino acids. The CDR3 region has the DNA TGTGCCATAGGGCGGGGTAGCAATCAGCCCCAGCATTTT. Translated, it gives CAIGRGSNQPQHF.

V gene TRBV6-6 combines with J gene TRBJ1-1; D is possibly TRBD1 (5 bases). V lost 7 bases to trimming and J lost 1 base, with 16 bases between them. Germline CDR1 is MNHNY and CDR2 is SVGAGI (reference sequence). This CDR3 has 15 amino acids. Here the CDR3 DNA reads TGTGCCAGCACCGCGGGGGGGAGACAGAACACTGAAGCTTTCTTT. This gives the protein CASTAGGRQNTEAFF.

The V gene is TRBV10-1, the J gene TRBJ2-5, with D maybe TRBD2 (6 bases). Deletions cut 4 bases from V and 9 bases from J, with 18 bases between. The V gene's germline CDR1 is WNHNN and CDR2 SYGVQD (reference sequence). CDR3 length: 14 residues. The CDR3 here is CASSVGGPQLAQYF. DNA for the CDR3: TGCGCCAGCAGTGTCGGGGGACCACAACTGGCCCAGTACTTC.

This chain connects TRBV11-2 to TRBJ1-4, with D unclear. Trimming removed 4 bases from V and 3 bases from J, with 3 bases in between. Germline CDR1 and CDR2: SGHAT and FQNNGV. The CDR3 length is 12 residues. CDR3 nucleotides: TGTGCCAGCAGCTCGGCTAATGAAAAACTGTTTTTT. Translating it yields CASSSANEKLFF.

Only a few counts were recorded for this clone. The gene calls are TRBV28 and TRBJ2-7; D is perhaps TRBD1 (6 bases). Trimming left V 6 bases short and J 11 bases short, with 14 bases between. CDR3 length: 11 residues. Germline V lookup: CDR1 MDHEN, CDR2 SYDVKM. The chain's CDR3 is CASRVRQEKYF. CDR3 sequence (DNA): TGTGCCAGCAGAGTTAGACAGGAGAAGTACTTC.

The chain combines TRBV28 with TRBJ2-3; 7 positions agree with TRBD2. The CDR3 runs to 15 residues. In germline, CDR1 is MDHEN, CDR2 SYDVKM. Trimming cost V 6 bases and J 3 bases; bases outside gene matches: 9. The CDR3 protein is CASSPSGTKTDTQYF. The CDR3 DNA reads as TGTGCCAGCAGCCCCAGCGGGACGAAGACAGATACGCAGTATTTT.

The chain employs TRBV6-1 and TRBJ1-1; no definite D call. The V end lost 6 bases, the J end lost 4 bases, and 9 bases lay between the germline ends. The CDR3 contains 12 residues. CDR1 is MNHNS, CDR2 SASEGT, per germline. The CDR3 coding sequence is TGTGCCAGCAGGTTGGGGAGCACTGAAGCTTTCTTT. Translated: CASRLGSTEAFF.

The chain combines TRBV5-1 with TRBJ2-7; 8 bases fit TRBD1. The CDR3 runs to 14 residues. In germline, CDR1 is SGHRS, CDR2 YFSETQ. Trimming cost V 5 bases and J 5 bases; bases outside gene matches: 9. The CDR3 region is CASRDHRGSHEQYF. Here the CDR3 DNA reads TGCGCCAGCAGGGATCACAGGGGGTCCCACGAGCAGTACTTC.

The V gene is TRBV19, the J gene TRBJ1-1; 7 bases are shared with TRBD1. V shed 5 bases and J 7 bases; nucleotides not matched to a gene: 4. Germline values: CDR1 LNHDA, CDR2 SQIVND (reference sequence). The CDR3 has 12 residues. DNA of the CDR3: TGTGCCAGTAGTTCCTGGACAGGTGAAGCTTTCTTT. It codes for CASSSWTGEAFF.

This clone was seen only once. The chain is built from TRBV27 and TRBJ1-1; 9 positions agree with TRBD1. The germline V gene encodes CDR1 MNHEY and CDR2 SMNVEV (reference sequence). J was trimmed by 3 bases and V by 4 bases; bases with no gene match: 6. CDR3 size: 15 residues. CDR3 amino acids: CASSSIRTGDTEAFF. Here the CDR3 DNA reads TGTGCCAGCAGTTCCATCCGGACAGGGGACACTGAAGCTTTCTTT.